This T cell receptor (beta chain) was found in a study of cytomegalovirus exposure and HLA in healthy donors. Study-wide results and caveats: Data from an earlier analysis indicated that most TCR beta V segments were productive either about 87% or about 30% of the time. An ancestry cluster, one associated with Asian ancestry, reportedly showed fewer N-insertions than the roughly 670-donor mean in a later analysis. One variant, a missense change in DCLRE1C, was linked in a later analysis to TCR beta V- and J-gene trimming.

Participants comprised healthy donors of bone marrow. The CDR3 length is 14 residues. V was shortened by 0 bases and J by 4 bases, with 10 bases between the two germline ends. Germline CDR1 and CDR2: SGHRS and YFSETQ. With respect to this clone: The antigen remains unidentified.

Researchers ran the PCR with 60 Vbeta and 13 Jbeta primers. Profiled with immunoSEQ multiplex PCR; TCRdb holds only in-frame clones, not every one. The profile shows about 180,000 clones, about four fifths of them singletons. The source of this sequence is a woman younger than 45 in good health and CMV-seronegative. Sequenced sample: PBMCs. The V and J genes are TRBV5-1 and TRBJ2-5; TRBD1 is a possible D gene (6 bases). The CDR3 region has the DNA TGCGCCAGCAGCTTGGTGGACAGCCTAGAGACCCAGTACTTC. It is translated as CASSLVDSLETQYF.